The 14 T cell receptor beta chains presented below share a single source sample, sequenced in a study of human T cells and chemical hapten exposure. TCRdb itself ran the RACE reads through MiXCR, one entry per CDR3 protein. The table lists more than 35,000 distinct CDR3 sequences, about 6.3% of them singletons, with about 10% in the top ten. The time point here: patch test 1, 2 weeks after DPC sensitization. Treatment defined: therapeutic diphenylcyclopropenone sensitization with weekly scalp DPC. Total RNA was extracted from unfractionated whole blood. This specimen was whole blood, taken in connection with sensitization to the hapten diphenylcyclopropenone (DPC). These receptors came from a woman in her 30s with alopecia areata. Some clones in this sample may be carry-over from other donors' samples.

This clonotype was detected ten times or more. The V call is TRBV28, the J call TRBJ1-6; D unresolved. Trimming removed 7 bases from V and 0 bases from J, with 7 bases in between. In germline, CDR1 is MDHEN, CDR2 SYDVKM. CDR3 length equals 14 residues. As DNA, the CDR3 is TGTGCCAGCATACCCGGCTCCTATAATTCACCCCTCCACTTT. Its translation: CASIPGSYNSPLHF.

This rearrangement joins TRBV11-2 to TRBJ1-1; no reliable D call. There are 14 residues in the CDR3. CDR1 is SGHAT, CDR2 FQNNGV, per germline. The V and J ends lost 1 base and 1 base respectively, with 7 bases between them. The CDR3 loop reads CASSLGGQNTEAFF. Written as DNA, the CDR3 is TGTGCCAGCAGCTTAGGAGGGCAGAACACTGAAGCTTTCTTT.

The chain combines TRBV6-2 or TRBV6-3 with TRBJ2-3; D possibly uses TRBD1 or TRBD2 (5 bases each). Trimming cost V 7 bases and J 14 bases, with 19 bases left between them. There are 12 residues in the CDR3. Germline V CDR1 and CDR2: MNHEY, SVGEGT. CDR3 residues: CASTGIGTPRYF. The CDR3 nucleotides are TGTGCCAGCACCGGTATTGGGACCCCCAGGTATTTT.

This clonotype has at least ten counts. The V call is TRBV6-5, the J call TRBJ2-7, with TRBD1 identical over 8 bases. This CDR3 has 14 residues. Per the germline V gene, CDR1 is MNHEY and CDR2 is SVGAGI. V lost 3 bases and J lost 2; bases outside the gene matches: 3. The CDR3 spells CASSYGDRTYEQYF. The CDR3 DNA reads as TGTGCCAGCAGTTATGGGGACAGGACCTACGAGCAGTACTTC.

This clonotype came up a few times. This sequence joins TRBV4-3 and TRBJ2-7; maybe TRBD1 (6 bases). The CDR3 runs to 14 residues. Trimming pared 6 bases from V and 7 bases from J, leaving 19 bases between. Germline values: CDR1 LGHNA, CDR2 YSLEER. CDR3 DNA sequence: TGCGCCAGCAGTTACGGACAGACAGACGGGGAGCAGTACTTC. Its translation is CASSYGQTDGEQYF.

This clonotype appeared a few times. The chain has TRBV30 and TRBJ2-7; no definite D call. The ends were cut back, 0 bases at V and 5 bases at J, with 5 bases in the middle. Germline loops: CDR1 GTSNPN, CDR2 SVGIG (reference sequence). This CDR3 spans 11 amino acids. This chain's CDR3 is CAWSVSDEQYF. In nucleotides, the CDR3 is TGTGCCTGGAGTGTAAGCGACGAGCAGTACTTC.

J is TRBJ2-3 and V is TRBV6-6, with no clear D. V gave up 10 bases and J gave up 2 bases, with 10 bases separating them. The CDR3 consists of 12 residues. Looked up from germline, CDR1 is MNHNY and CDR2 is SVGAGI (reference sequence). The CDR3 DNA is TGTGCCACCGGACCCGTCACAGATACGCAGTATTTT. Translating gives CATGPVTDTQYF.

This clonotype was detected only a few times. The chain combines TRBV2 with TRBJ2-4; 8 bases fit TRBD1. With V trimmed by 5 bases and J by 8 bases, 11 bases remained unmatched. There are 15 residues in the CDR3. Looked up from germline, CDR1 is SNHLY and CDR2 is FYNNEI. DNA of the CDR3: TGTGCCAGCAGTCAGGACAGGGCACCCCAATACATTCAGTACTTC. Translation: CASSQDRAPQYIQYF.

A few counts support this clonotype. This rearrangement joins TRBV12-3 or TRBV12-4 to TRBJ2-3, with 12 positions matching TRBD2. The CDR3 is 15 amino acids. The V segment lost 5 bases and the J segment 3 bases; nucleotides outside the gene matches: 3. The CDR3 protein is CASSQTSGGTDTQYF. DNA of the CDR3: TGTGCCAGCAGTCAAACTAGCGGGGGGACAGATACGCAGTATTTT.

This clonotype has more than one count but fewer than ten. The chain joins TRBV28 to TRBJ2-7; 15 bases are a match to TRBD2. The CDR3 contains 15 residues. With V trimmed by 5 bases and J by 2 bases, 1 base remained unmatched. CDR1 is MDHEN, CDR2 SYDVKM, per germline. The CDR3 sequence is CASSRTSGGAYEQYF. The CDR3 DNA follows: TGTGCCAGCAGTAGGACTAGCGGGGGGGCCTACGAGCAGTACTTC.

The sample holds many counts of this clonotype. The chain carries TRBV15 and TRBJ1-6; D gene ambiguous. Trimming took off 1 base at V and 7 bases at J, with 17 bases between the two ends. Germline V CDR1 and CDR2: LNHNV, YYDKDF (reference sequence). The CDR3 is 17 residues long. This CDR3 is CATSRGGTLGPNSPLHF. The CDR3 nucleotides read TGTGCCACCAGCAGAGGAGGCACCCTTGGTCCCAATTCACCCCTCCACTTT.

The chain uses TRBV28 and TRBJ2-7; maybe TRBD2 (6 bases). The V and J ends lost 3 bases and 2 bases respectively, with 23 bases between them. This CDR3 comprises 18 residues. Per germline, CDR1 MDHEN and CDR2 SYDVKM. CDR3 DNA sequence: TGTGCCAGCAGTTTTTACTCCCCGGGGAGGAACTTTGCCTACGAGCAGTACTTC. Protein product: CASSFYSPGRNFAYEQYF.

There are many counts of this clonotype. V is TRBV28 and J is TRBJ2-6, with a weak D call TRBD2 (6 bases). Germline V gene data show CDR1 as MDHEN and CDR2 as SYDVKM. The V end was cut by 5 bases, the J end by 0 bases, with 17 bases between. The CDR3 contains 18 residues. The CDR3 coding sequence is TGTGCCAGCAGTCGAGGTCCGGGACTGAGCTCTGGGGCCAACGTCCTGACTTTC. Protein: CASSRGPGLSSGANVLTF.

This clonotype appeared many times. The chain recombines TRBV5-1 with TRBJ1-5, with D uncertain. V shed 0 bases and J shed 1 base, with 8 bases lying between them. Germline V gene lookup returns CDR1 SGHRS and CDR2 YFSETQ. The CDR3 totals 15 residues. The CDR3 nucleotides read TGCGCCAGCAGCTTGGATTCCGTCAGCAATCAGCCCCAGCATTTT. The encoded protein is CASSLDSVSNQPQHF.